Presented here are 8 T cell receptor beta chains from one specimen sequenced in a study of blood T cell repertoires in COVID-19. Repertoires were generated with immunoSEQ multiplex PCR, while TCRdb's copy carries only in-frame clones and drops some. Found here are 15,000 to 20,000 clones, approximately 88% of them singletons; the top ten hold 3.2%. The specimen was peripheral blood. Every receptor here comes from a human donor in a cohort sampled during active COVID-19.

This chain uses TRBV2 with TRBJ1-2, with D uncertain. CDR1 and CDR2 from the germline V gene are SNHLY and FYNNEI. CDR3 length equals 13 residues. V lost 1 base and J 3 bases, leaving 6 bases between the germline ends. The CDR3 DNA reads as TGTGCCAGCAGTGAAGGCGGGTACTATGGCTACACCTTC. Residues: CASSEGGYYGYTF.

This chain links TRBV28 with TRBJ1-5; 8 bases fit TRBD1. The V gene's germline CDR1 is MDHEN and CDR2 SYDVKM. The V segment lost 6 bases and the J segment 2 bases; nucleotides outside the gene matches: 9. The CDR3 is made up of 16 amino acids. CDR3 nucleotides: TGTGCCAGCAGAACCAGGGGGCTTTTGGGCAATCAGCCCCAGCATTTT. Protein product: CASRTRGLLGNQPQHF.

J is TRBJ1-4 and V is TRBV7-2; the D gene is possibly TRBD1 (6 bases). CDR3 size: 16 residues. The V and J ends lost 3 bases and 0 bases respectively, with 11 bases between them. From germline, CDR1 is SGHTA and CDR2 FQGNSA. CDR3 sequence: CASSLNGGPTNEKLFF. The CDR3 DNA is TGTGCCAGCAGCTTGAACGGGGGGCCAACTAATGAAAAACTGTTTTTT.

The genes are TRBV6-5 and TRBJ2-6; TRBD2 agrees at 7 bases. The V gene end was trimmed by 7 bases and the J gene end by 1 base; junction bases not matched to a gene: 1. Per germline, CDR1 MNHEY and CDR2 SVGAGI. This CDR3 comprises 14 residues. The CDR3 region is CASMGGSGANVLTF. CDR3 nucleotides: TGTGCCAGCATGGGGGGGTCTGGGGCCAACGTCCTGACTTTC.

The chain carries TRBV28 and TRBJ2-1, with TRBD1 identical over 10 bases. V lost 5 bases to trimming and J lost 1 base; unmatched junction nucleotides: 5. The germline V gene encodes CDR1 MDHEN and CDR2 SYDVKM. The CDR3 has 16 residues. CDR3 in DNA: TGTGCCAGCAGTCTGGCGGGACAGGGGTCCTACAATGAGCAGTTCTTC. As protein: CASSLAGQGSYNEQFF.

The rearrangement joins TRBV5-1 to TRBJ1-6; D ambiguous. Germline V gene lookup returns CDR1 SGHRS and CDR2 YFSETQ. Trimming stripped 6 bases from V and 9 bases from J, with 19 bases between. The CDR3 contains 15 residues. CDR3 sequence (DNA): TGCGCCAGCACCGAAGCCCCGGGGAAGGGTTCACCCCTCCACTTT. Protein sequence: CASTEAPGKGSPLHF. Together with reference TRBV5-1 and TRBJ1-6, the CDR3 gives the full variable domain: KAGVTQTPRYLIKTRGQQVTLSCSPISGHRSVSWYQQTPGQGLQFLFEYFSETQRNKGNFPGRFSGRQFSNSRSEMNVSTLELGDSALYLCASTEAPGKGSPLHFGNGTRLTVT.

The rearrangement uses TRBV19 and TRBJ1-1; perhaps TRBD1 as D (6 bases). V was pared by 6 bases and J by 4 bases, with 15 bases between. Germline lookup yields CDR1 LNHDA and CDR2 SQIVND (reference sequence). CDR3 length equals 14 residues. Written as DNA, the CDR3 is TGTGCCAGTAGCAGACAGGCGGTTGGCACTGAAGCTTTCTTT. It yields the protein CASSRQAVGTEAFF.

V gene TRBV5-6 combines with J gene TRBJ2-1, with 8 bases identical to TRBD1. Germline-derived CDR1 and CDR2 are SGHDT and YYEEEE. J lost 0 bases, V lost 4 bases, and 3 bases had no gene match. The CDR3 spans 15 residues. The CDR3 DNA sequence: TGTGCCAGCAGCCCCGACAGGGGCTCCTACAATGAGCAGTTCTTC. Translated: CASSPDRGSYNEQFF.